Sequencing of this TCR beta chain was carried out in a study of regulatory T cells in long-lasting Graves disease (dated by TCRdb to about 2021). Regarding the research as a whole: Persistent Graves' disease was defined as antithyroid drug treatment for over 5 years with persistently positive TSH receptor autoantibodies. The study took place in China and was registered as a clinical trial. A total of 33 samples underwent TCR sequencing: about 13 from persistent and roughly 20 from newly diagnosed Graves' disease patients. Persistent Graves' disease patients were compared with newly diagnosed Graves' disease patients by peripheral blood TCR sequencing and RNA sequencing. Persistent Graves' disease patients in the clinical cohort had taken antithyroid drugs for roughly 10 years on average. Study-wide findings and limitations: Compared with newly diagnosed patients, persistent Graves' disease patients had lower TCR Shannon entropy and fewer highly expanded clones, which suggests clonal expansion. Peripheral blood alone was examined, since thyroid tissue, which constituted the primary lesion, could not be accessed. Patients with persistent disease shared more public clonotypes (roughly 2,900) than newly diagnosed patients did (about 970). TRBV28, TRBJ1-2 and TRBJ2-5 were preferentially used in persistent disease, while TRBV20-1 and TRBJ2-1 were favored in newly diagnosed disease. Sequencing and analysis were restricted to the TCR beta chain. The authors acknowledged the small sample size as a limitation that may reduce accuracy.

This clonotype appeared many times. Its binding antigen is unknown. Base qualities are not recorded, but no much larger clone differs from it by a single base. Library method: multiplex PCR. The listed sequencing device is Illumina HiSeq 4000. To build TCR beta libraries, CDR3 regions were amplified by Arm-PCR using iRepertoire HTBI primers. Before sequencing, the PCR products went through gel purification. Regarding the original processing steps: Gene usage analysis of CDR3 amino acid clonotypes used the roughly 62 TRBV and 12 to 15 TRBJ segments found across samples. COPE and FqMerger were used to merge filtered high-quality paired reads into contigs. Contigs were aligned with BLAST to IMGT TRBV, TRBD and TRBJ reference genes, and CDR3 was defined per IMGT. Any clonotype with a frequency above 0.1% was counted as a highly expanded clone. Repertoire diversity was measured by Shannon entropy, and V-J evenness by the Gini coefficient. A clonotype found in more than one individual was treated as public. Clones were called with MiXCR by TCRdb after fastp trimmed the public reads at Q25, and only in-frame beta chains were retained. Rows matching on CDR3 protein sequence are summarized as one entry with the most common DNA and genes. TCRdb's processing, not the study's, gives the V and J calls here. The table for this sample lists around 460,000 distinct CDR3 sequences; roughly 23% of them were counted only once. The top ten clonotypes cover around 13% of the sample.

The germline V gene provides CDR1 SNHLY and CDR2 FYNNEI. The CDR3 has 13 amino acids, counting the end cysteine and phenylalanine. Of the read, only the CDR3 DNA is kept; its 39 bases are in frame from base 1. V is cut back by 8 bases and J by 9 bases, with 3 bases in the junction unmatched. In the paper's terms, the time point label means: persistent/refractory GD, antithyroid drugs over 5 years with positive TRAb. For both TCR sequencing and RNA sequencing, RNA was extracted from PBMCs using TRIzol. The diagnosis of Graves' disease was made according to American Thyroid Association guidelines. Recruitment of patients was carried out at an endocrinology department in Xi'an, China. Each patient gave roughly 8.4 milliliters of peripheral blood, collected in an EDTA anticoagulant tube. Ficoll Paque Plus density gradient separation was used to isolate PBMCs, and no further T cell sorting was done. An Agilent 2100 Bioanalyzer and agarose gel were used to check RNA quality, and a NanoDrop 2000 was used to measure RNA concentration.

Material: peripheral blood mononuclear cells (PBMCs), obtained when the disease was refractory, from a patient treated with antithyroid drugs. The sequence was obtained from a female donor with Graves disease. The rearrangement joined TRBV2 to TRBJ1-6; TRBD1 fits 11 bases in the junction. The DNA reads TGTGCCAGCTCGGACAGGGGGCTTTCACCCCTCCACTTT. The translation is CASSDRGLSPLHF.